The following is a T cell receptor beta chain sequence with its context. These data belong to a study of Ad26.COV2.S vaccination and SARS-CoV-2 variants. Assay used: immunoSEQ multiplex PCR; TCRdb lists only in-frame clones, some missing. The table shows roughly 500,000 clones, with 85% to 90% occurring only once. Treatment given: around 19 received Ad26.COV2.S at low or high dose, single or two shots; 5 received placebo; per-sample allocation not given. After the first vaccine or placebo injection, samples were drawn on day 63. The TCR was taken from a person aged 18 to 59 who received the Ad26.COV2.S COVID-19 vaccine or a placebo. The sample was peripheral blood, taken in a trial of Ad26.COV2.S vaccine versus placebo.

The CDR3 nucleotides are TGTGCCAGCCAGCAGCCTGTGAACACTGAAGCTTTCTTT. Residues: CASQQPVNTEAFF. J is TRBJ1-1 and V is TRBV2; D is unclear. V lost 8 bases, J lost 0 bases, and 10 bases lay in between. CDR1 and CDR2 (germline): SNHLY, FYNNEI. The CDR3 spans 13 residues.